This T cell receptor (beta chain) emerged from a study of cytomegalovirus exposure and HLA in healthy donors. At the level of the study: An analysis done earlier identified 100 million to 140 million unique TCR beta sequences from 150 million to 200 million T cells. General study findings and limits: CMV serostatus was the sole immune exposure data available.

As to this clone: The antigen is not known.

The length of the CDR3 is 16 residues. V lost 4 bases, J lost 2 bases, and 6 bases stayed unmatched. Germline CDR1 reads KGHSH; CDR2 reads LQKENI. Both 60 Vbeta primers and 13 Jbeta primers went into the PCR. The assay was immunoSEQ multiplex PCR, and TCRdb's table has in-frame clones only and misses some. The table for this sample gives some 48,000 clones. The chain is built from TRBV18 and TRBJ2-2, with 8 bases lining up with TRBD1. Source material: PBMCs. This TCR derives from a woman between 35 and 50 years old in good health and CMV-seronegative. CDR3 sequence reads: CASSRTGQGNTGELFF. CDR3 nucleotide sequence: TGTGCCAGCTCACGCACCGGACAGGGAAACACCGGGGAGCTGTTTTTT.